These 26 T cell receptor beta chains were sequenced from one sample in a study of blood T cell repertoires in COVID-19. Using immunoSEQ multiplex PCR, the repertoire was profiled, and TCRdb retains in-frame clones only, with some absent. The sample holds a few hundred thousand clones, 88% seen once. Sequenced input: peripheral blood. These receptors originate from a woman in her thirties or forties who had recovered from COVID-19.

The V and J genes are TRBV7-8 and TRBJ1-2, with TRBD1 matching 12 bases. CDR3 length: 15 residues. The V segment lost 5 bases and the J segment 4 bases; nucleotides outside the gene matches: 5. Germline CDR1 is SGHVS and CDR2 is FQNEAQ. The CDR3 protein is CASSPGTGGTYGYTF. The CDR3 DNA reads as TGTGCCAGCAGCCCAGGGACAGGGGGCACCTATGGCTACACCTTC.

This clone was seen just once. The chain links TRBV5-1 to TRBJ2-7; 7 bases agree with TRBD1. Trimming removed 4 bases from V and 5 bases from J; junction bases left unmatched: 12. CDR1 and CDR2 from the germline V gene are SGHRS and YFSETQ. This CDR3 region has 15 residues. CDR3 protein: CASSPRTGNAHEQYF. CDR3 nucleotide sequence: TGCGCCAGCAGCCCGAGGACAGGAAATGCCCACGAGCAGTACTTC.

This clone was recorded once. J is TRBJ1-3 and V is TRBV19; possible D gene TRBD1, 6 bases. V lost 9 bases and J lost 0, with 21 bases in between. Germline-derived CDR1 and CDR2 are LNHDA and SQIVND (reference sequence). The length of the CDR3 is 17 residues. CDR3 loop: CASKDRTLTFSGNTIYF. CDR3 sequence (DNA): TGTGCCAGCAAGGACAGAACACTAACCTTCTCTGGAAACACCATATATTTT.

CDR3 nucleotides: TGTGCCAGCAGTTACTCTTTGAGGGAAGGAGCCGGGGAGCTGTTTTTT. It translates to CASSYSLREGAGELFF. The chain combines TRBV6-5 with TRBJ2-2, with D possibly TRBD2 on 5 matching bases. The CDR3 has 16 amino acids. Germline V gives CDR1 MNHEY, CDR2 SVGAGI. Trimming left V 0 bases short and J 6 bases short, with 14 bases between.

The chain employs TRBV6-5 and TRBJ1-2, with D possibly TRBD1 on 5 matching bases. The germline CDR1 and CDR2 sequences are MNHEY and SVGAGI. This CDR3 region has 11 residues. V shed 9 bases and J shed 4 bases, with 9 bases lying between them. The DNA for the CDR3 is TGTGCCAGTCACGGGGGCTATGGCTACACCTTC. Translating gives CASHGGYGYTF.

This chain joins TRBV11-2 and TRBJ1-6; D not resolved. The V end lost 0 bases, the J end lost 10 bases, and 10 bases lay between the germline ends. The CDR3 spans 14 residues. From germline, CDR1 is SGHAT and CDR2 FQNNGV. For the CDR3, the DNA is TGTGCCAGCAGCTTAGATCAGCGTCGGTCACCCCTCCACTTT. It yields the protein CASSLDQRRSPLHF.

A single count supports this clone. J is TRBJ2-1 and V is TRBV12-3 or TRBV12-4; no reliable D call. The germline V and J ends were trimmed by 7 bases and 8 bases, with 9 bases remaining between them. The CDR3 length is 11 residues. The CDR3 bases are TGTGCCAGCATCTTACGGGATGAGCAGTTCTTC. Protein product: CASILRDEQFF.

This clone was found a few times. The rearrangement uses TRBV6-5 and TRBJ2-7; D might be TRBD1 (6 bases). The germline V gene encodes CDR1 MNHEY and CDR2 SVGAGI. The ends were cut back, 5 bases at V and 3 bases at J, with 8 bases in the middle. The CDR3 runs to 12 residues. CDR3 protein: CASSRGHYEQYF. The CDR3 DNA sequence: TGTGCCAGCAGTAGGGGACACTACGAGCAGTACTTC.

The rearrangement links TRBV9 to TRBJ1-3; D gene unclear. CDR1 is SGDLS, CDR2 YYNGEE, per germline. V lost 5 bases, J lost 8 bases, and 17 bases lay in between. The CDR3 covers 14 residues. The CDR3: CASSTSSQVDTIYF. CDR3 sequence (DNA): TGTGCCAGCAGTACTTCATCCCAAGTAGACACCATATATTTT.

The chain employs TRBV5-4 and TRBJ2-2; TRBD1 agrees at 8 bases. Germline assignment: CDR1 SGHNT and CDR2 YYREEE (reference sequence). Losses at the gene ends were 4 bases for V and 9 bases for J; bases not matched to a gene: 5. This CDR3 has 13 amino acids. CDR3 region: CASSQQGGWELFF. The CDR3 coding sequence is TGTGCCAGCAGCCAACAGGGGGGTTGGGAGCTGTTTTTT.

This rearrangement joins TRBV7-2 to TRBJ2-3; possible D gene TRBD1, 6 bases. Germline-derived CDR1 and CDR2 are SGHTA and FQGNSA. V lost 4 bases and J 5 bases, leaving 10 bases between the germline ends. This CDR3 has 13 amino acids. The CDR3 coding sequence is TGTGCCAGCAGCTCCCCAGGGGTAGATACGCAGTATTTT. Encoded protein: CASSSPGVDTQYF.

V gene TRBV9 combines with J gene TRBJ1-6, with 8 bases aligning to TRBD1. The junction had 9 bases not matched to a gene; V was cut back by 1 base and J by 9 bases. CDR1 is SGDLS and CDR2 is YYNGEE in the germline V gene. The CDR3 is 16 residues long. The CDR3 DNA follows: TGTGCCAGCAGCGTAACGGACAGGGAGCTCCCTTCACCCCTCCACTTT. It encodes CASSVTDRELPSPLHF.

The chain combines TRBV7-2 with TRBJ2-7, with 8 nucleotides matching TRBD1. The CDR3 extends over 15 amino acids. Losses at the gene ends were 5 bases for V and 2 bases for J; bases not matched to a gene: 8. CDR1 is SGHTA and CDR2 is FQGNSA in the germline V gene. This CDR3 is CASSPLTGAPYEQYF. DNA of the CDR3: TGTGCCAGCAGCCCCTTGACAGGGGCCCCCTACGAGCAGTACTTC. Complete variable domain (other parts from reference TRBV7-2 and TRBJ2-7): GAGVSQSPSNKVTEKGKDVELRCDPISGHTALYWYRQSLGQGLEFLIYFQGNSAPDKSGLPSDRFSAERTGGSVSTLTIQRTQQEDSAVYLCASSPLTGAPYEQYFGPGTRLTVT.

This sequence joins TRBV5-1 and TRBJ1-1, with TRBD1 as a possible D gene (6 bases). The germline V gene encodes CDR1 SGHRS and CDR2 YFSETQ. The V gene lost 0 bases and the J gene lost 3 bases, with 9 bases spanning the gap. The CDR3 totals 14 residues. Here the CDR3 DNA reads TGCGCCAGCAGCTTGGCCGACAGGTACACTGAAGCTTTCTTT. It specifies CASSLADRYTEAFF.

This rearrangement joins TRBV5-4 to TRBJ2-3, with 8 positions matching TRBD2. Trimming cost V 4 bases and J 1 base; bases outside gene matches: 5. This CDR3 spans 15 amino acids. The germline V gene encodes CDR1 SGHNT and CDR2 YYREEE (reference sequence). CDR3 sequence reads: CASSLGRAGTDTQYF. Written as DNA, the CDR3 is TGTGCCAGCAGCCTCGGGAGGGCGGGCACAGATACGCAGTATTTT. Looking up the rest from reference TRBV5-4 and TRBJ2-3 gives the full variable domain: ETGVTQSPTHLIKTRGQQVTLRCSSQSGHNTVSWYQQALGQGPQFIFQYYREEENGRGNFPPRFSGLQFPNYSSELNVNALELDDSALYLCASSLGRAGTDTQYFGPGTRLTVL.

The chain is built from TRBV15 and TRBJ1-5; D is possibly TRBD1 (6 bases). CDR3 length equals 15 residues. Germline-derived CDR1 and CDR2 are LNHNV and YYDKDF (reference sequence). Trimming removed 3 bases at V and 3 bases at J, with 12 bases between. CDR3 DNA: TGTGCCACCAGCAGCACCGGACAGATCAATCAGCCCCAGCATTTT. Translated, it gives CATSSTGQINQPQHF.

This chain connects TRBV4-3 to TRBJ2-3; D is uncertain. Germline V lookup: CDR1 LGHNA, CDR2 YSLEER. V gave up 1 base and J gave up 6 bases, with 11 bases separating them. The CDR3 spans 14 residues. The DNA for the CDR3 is TGCGCCAGCAGCCAAGGTTGGGCTGGGGATACGCAGTATTTT. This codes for CASSQGWAGDTQYF.

The CDR3: CASRGQGAGQPQHF. As DNA, the CDR3 is TGTGCCAGCAGAGGACAGGGGGCTGGTCAGCCCCAGCATTTT. The V and J genes are TRBV19 and TRBJ1-5, with 11 bases aligning to TRBD1. J lost 6 bases, V lost 9 bases, and 7 bases had no gene match. Germline V gene lookup returns CDR1 LNHDA and CDR2 SQIVND (reference sequence). This CDR3 is 14 amino acids long.

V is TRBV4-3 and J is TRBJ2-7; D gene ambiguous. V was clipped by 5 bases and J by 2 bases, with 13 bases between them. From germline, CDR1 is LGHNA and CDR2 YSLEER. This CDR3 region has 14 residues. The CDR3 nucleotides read TGCGCCAGCAGCGAAGCCCCCGAGACCTACGAGCAGTACTTC. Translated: CASSEAPETYEQYF.

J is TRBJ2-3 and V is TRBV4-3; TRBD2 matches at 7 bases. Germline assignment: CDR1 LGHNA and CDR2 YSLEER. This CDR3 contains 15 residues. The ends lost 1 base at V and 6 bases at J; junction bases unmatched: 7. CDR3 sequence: CASSQAGGRVDTQYF. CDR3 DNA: TGCGCCAGCAGCCAAGCCGGAGGGAGGGTTGATACGCAGTATTTT.

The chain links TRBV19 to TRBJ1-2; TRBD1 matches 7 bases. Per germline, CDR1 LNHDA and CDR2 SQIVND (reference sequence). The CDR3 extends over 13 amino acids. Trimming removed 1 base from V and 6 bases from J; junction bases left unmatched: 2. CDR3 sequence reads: CASSIGGTDGYTF. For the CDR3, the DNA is TGTGCCAGTAGTATAGGGGGGACAGATGGCTACACCTTC. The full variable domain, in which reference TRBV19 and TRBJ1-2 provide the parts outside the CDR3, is DGGITQSPKYLFRKEGQNVTLSCEQNLNHDAMYWYRQDPGQGLRLIYYSQIVNDFQKGDIAEGYSVSREKKESFPLTVTSAQKNPTAFYLCASSIGGTDGYTFGSGTRLTVV.

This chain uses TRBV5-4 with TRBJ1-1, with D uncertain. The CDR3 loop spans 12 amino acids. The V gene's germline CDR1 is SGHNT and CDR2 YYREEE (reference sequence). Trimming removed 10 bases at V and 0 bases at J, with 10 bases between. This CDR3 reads CALGGVNTEAFF. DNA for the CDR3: TGTGCCCTGGGCGGGGTGAACACTGAAGCTTTCTTT.

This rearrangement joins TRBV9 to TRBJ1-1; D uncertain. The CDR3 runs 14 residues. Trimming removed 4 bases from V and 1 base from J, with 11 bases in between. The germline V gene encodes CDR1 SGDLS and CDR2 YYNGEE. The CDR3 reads CASSPGPRNTEAFF. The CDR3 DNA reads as TGTGCCAGCAGCCCAGGCCCCCGGAACACTGAAGCTTTCTTT.

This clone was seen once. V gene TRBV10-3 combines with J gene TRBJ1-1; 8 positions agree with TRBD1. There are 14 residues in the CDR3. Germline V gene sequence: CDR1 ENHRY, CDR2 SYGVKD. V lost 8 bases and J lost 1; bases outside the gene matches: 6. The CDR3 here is CAILGGQGNTEAFF. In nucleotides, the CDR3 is TGTGCCATCCTGGGCGGACAGGGGAACACTGAAGCTTTCTTT.

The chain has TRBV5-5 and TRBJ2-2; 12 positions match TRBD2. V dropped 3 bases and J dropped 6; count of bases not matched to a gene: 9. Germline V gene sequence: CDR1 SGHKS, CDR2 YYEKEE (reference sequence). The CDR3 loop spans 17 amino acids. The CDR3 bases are TGTGCCAGCAGCTCCCTACTAGCGGGAGGTGGCCCCGGGGAGCTGTTTTTT. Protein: CASSSLLAGGGPGELFF. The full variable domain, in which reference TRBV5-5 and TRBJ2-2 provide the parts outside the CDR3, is DAGVTQSPTHLIKTRGQQVTLRCSPISGHKSVSWYQQVLGQGPQFIFQYYEKEERGRGNFPDRFSARQFPNYSSELNVNALLLGDSALYLCASSSLLAGGGPGELFFGEGSRLTVL.

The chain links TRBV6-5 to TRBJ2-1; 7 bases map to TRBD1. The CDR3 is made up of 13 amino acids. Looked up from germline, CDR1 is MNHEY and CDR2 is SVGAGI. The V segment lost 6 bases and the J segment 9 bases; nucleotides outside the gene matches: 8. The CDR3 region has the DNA TGTGCCAGCAGAGACCCAGGGGGTGGTGAGCAGTTCTTC. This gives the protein CASRDPGGGEQFF.